The clone carrying this T cell receptor beta chain has only a few counts. TCRdb ran MiXCR on the RACE reads and lists one entry per CDR3 protein. The sample records about 120,000 distinct CDR3 sequences, around an eighth being singletons. The germline V gene has CDR1 SEHNR and CDR2 FQNEAQ (reference sequence). V lost 1 base and J lost 7, with 17 bases in between. The CDR3 consists of 15 residues. Stated time point: patch test 1, 2 weeks after DPC sensitization. Regarding treatment: therapeutic diphenylcyclopropenone sensitization with weekly scalp DPC. The data were taken from a study of human T cells and chemical hapten exposure. Study-wide background: In the roughly 25-week study, patients were dosed weekly with diphenylcyclopropenone on the scalp throughout.

The chain couples TRBV7-9 to TRBJ2-7; tentatively, D is TRBD1 (5 bases). This sample comprised whole blood, obtained in connection with sensitization to the hapten diphenylcyclopropenone (DPC). The receptor's source is a woman aged 45-65 years with alopecia areata. Some clones in this sample may be carry-over from other donors' samples. This chain's CDR3 is CASSLVAGLAEEQYF. The CDR3 nucleotides read TGTGCCAGCAGCTTAGTAGCAGGGCTGGCGGAGGAGCAGTACTTC.